Presented here are 30 T cell receptor beta chains from one specimen sequenced in a study of blood T cell repertoires in COVID-19. Sequencing was performed with immunoSEQ multiplex PCR; in TCRdb, only in-frame clones are kept and a portion is missing. The sample shows 50,000 to 60,000 clones, 90% of them seen only once. Sequences were obtained from peripheral blood. These receptors were collected from a man aged 35-49 years with acute or convalescent COVID-19.

This sequence joins TRBV11-2 and TRBJ2-3; TRBD1 matches at 10 bases. CDR1 and CDR2 from the germline V gene are SGHAT and FQNNGV. The CDR3 consists of 15 residues. V trimming: 6 bases; J trimming: 4 bases; junction bases outside the gene matches: 7. The CDR3 protein is CASRTPGQGSDTQYF. For the CDR3, the DNA is TGTGCCAGCAGGACTCCGGGACAGGGGTCAGATACGCAGTATTTT. The complete variable domain, with remaining parts taken from reference TRBV11-2 and TRBJ2-3, reads EAGVAQSPRYKIIEKRQSVAFWCNPISGHATLYWYQQILGQGPKLLIQFQNNGVVDDSQLPKDRFSAERLKGVDSTLKIQPAKLEDSAVYLCASRTPGQGSDTQYFGPGTRLTVL.

V gene TRBV6-5 combines with J gene TRBJ1-4, with 8 bases that match TRBD1. CDR1 and CDR2 (germline): MNHEY, SVGAGI. Germline trimming cut 6 bases from V and 4 bases from J; bases unmatched to any gene: 7. The CDR3 extends over 15 amino acids. CDR3: CASSPGTGINEKLFF. CDR3 DNA: TGTGCCAGCAGCCCCGGGACAGGCATTAATGAAAAACTGTTTTTT.

This clone was seen once. The chain joins TRBV12-3 or TRBV12-4 to TRBJ1-2; D might be TRBD1 (6 bases). Trimming took off 3 bases at V and 4 bases at J, with 9 bases between the two ends. The CDR3 runs 13 residues. The CDR3 sequence: CASSFSGAYGYTF. The DNA for the CDR3 is TGTGCCAGCAGTTTCTCAGGGGCCTATGGCTACACCTTC.

The V call is TRBV7-2, the J call TRBJ1-4; TRBD1 might be the D (5 bases). V dropped 1 base and J dropped 2 bases, with 11 bases sitting between them. Germline V gives CDR1 SGHTA, CDR2 FQGNSA. The CDR3 is 16 amino acids. The CDR3 spells CASSLGGAFTNEKLFF. The CDR3 DNA sequence: TGTGCCAGCAGCTTAGGGGGCGCATTTACTAATGAAAAACTGTTTTTT.

This sequence joins TRBV11-3 and TRBJ2-2; possible D gene TRBD1, 6 bases. With 7 bases removed from V and 7 bases from J, the gap between germline ends came to 13 bases. The CDR3 sequence is 13 residues long. The V gene's germline CDR1 is SGHNT and CDR2 YENEEA. CDR3 amino acids: CASTHTGFGELFF. CDR3 nucleotide sequence: TGTGCCAGCACCCATACAGGGTTCGGGGAGCTGTTTTTT.

J is TRBJ2-2 and V is TRBV9, with TRBD1 identical over 9 bases. The J segment lost 4 bases and the V segment lost 7 bases, leaving 5 bases of the junction unmatched. The germline gives CDR1 SGDLS, CDR2 YYNGEE. The CDR3 consists of 14 residues. The CDR3 bases are TGTGCCAGCGGGGGGACAGGGTTCACCGGGGAGCTGTTTTTT. Residues: CASGGTGFTGELFF.

The gene calls are TRBV5-1 and TRBJ2-3; TRBD1 might be the D (6 bases). This CDR3 region has 14 residues. With 3 bases removed from V and 0 bases from J, the gap between germline ends came to 8 bases. The germline CDR1 and CDR2 sequences are SGHRS and YFSETQ. The CDR3 nucleotides read TGCGCCAGCAGCTCCGGACAGAGCACAGATACGCAGTATTTT. Translated, it gives CASSSGQSTDTQYF.

This sequence joins TRBV25-1 and TRBJ2-1; 15 nucleotides align to TRBD2. This CDR3 is 18 amino acids long. V dropped 3 bases and J dropped 8; count of bases not matched to a gene: 11. From germline, CDR1 is MGHDK and CDR2 SYGVNS. The CDR3 DNA sequence: TGTGCCAGCAGTGATAGGACTAGCGGGAGGGCCTTTTGGCATGAGCAGTTCTTC. Its translation is CASSDRTSGRAFWHEQFF.

This clone was detected a few times. The gene calls are TRBV10-3 and TRBJ2-5, with TRBD1 as a possible D gene (5 bases). Germline V gene data show CDR1 as ENHRY and CDR2 as SYGVKD. The CDR3 runs to 13 residues. Trimming removed 4 bases at V and 3 bases at J, with 9 bases between. This CDR3 is CAISGQSEETQYF. The CDR3, as DNA: TGTGCCATCAGTGGACAGAGTGAAGAGACCCAGTACTTC.

V and J are TRBV30 and TRBJ2-7, with D hard to call. This CDR3 has 14 amino acids. CDR1 and CDR2 from the germline V gene are GTSNPN and SVGIG (reference sequence). V lost 5 bases to trimming and J lost 1 base, with 15 bases between them. The CDR3 DNA reads TGTGCCTGGGAAACACGTAACCCATCCTACGAGCAGTACTTC. Protein product: CAWETRNPSYEQYF.

V usage is TRBV27 and J usage is TRBJ2-7; the match to TRBD2 covers 9 bases. Trimming at V came to 6 bases and at J to 2 bases, leaving 5 bases not matched to a gene. Germline V CDR1 and CDR2: MNHEY, SMNVEV (reference sequence). This CDR3 has 14 residues. The CDR3 loop is CASSRTSETYEQYF. The CDR3 nucleotides read TGTGCCAGCAGCCGGACTAGCGAGACCTACGAGCAGTACTTC.

The chain has TRBV7-9 and TRBJ2-2; D is undetermined. V was pared by 9 bases and J by 2 bases, with 10 bases between. The germline V gene encodes CDR1 SEHNR and CDR2 FQNEAQ (reference sequence). The CDR3 loop spans 13 amino acids. In DNA, the CDR3 is TGTGCCAGATTTCAGGAAAACACCGGGGAGCTGTTTTTT. Translating gives CARFQENTGELFF.

This sequence joins TRBV19 and TRBJ1-5; the match to TRBD1 covers 8 bases. Germline-derived CDR1 and CDR2 are LNHDA and SQIVND (reference sequence). The CDR3 sequence is 16 residues long. V gave up 4 bases and J gave up 6 bases; unmatched junction bases: 11. CDR3 DNA: TGTGCCAGTAGTAACCCGCAGGGGGCTCTCGGTCAGCCCCAGCATTTT. Translation gives CASSNPQGALGQPQHF.

The gene calls are TRBV18 and TRBJ2-5; TRBD1 aligns across 7 bases. This CDR3 has 15 residues. J was trimmed by 9 bases and V by 3 bases; bases with no gene match: 13. In germline, CDR1 is KGHSH, CDR2 LQKENI. CDR3 nucleotides: TGTGCCAGCTCACCTACCGGACAGGCGTTCGGGTCCCAGTACTTC. This sequence encodes CASSPTGQAFGSQYF.

The rearrangement uses TRBV6-6 and TRBJ1-1; weak D call: TRBD1 (5 bases). CDR1 and CDR2 from the germline V gene are MNHNY and SVGAGI (reference sequence). V lost 6 bases, J lost 5 bases, and 16 bases lay in between. The CDR3 is 14 amino acids. CDR3: CASRGDSVRTEAFF. The CDR3 region has the DNA TGTGCCAGCAGAGGGGATTCTGTAAGGACTGAAGCTTTCTTT.

The gene calls are TRBV5-1 and TRBJ1-4, with D tentatively TRBD1 (6 bases). The CDR3 sequence is 16 residues long. Trimming left V 0 bases short and J 3 bases short, with 12 bases between. Germline assignment: CDR1 SGHRS and CDR2 YFSETQ. The CDR3 sequence is CASSLAPDRPNEKLFF. Written as DNA, the CDR3 is TGCGCCAGCAGCTTGGCCCCTGACAGGCCTAATGAAAAACTGTTTTTT. Variable domain in full (rest from reference TRBV5-1 and TRBJ1-4): KAGVTQTPRYLIKTRGQQVTLSCSPISGHRSVSWYQQTPGQGLQFLFEYFSETQRNKGNFPGRFSGRQFSNSRSEMNVSTLELGDSALYLCASSLAPDRPNEKLFFGSGTQLSVL.

The V and J genes are TRBV19 and TRBJ1-5; possible D gene TRBD1, 6 bases. Trimming removed 3 bases from V and 5 bases from J, with 14 bases in between. The CDR3 is 15 residues long. Germline CDR1 is LNHDA and CDR2 is SQIVND (reference sequence). The CDR3 here is CASSMGRGGDQPQHF. The DNA of the CDR3 is TGTGCCAGTAGTATGGGCAGGGGAGGGGATCAGCCCCAGCATTTT.

The chain recombines TRBV7-8 with TRBJ1-6; D is perhaps TRBD1 (5 bases). CDR3 length equals 14 residues. V lost 6 bases to trimming and J lost 7 bases, with 13 bases between them. CDR1 and CDR2 (germline): SGHVS, FQNEAQ. CDR3 loop: CASRSQGGNSPLHF. CDR3 coding DNA: TGTGCCAGCAGGTCCCAGGGAGGGAATTCACCCCTCCACTTT.

The V and J genes are TRBV15 and TRBJ1-1; the D gene is possibly TRBD1 (5 bases). Per the germline V gene, CDR1 is LNHNV and CDR2 is YYDKDF (reference sequence). Trimming took 9 bases from V and 4 from J, leaving 18 bases between them. This CDR3 is built from 14 residues. The CDR3 reads CATSPVQGPTEAFF. In nucleotides, the CDR3 is TGTGCCACTTCTCCAGTCCAGGGCCCCACTGAAGCTTTCTTT.

The rearrangement uses TRBV27 and TRBJ1-1, with D possibly being TRBD1 (6 bases). The V gene's germline CDR1 is MNHEY and CDR2 SMNVEV (reference sequence). V gave up 10 bases and J gave up 6 bases, with 18 bases separating them. The CDR3 totals 13 residues. The CDR3 loop is CATRGGGRAEAFF. CDR3 coding DNA: TGTGCCACCAGGGGAGGCGGGCGCGCTGAAGCTTTCTTT.

This clone was detected only a few times. The chain recombines TRBV19 with TRBJ1-2, with 11 bases that match TRBD1. The germline V gene has CDR1 LNHDA and CDR2 SQIVND (reference sequence). V trimming: 1 base; J trimming: 4 bases; junction bases outside the gene matches: 5. The length of the CDR3 is 16 residues. CDR3 bases: TGTGCCAGTAGTATAGTAACCGGGACAGGGGGCTATGGCTACACCTTC. Translation gives CASSIVTGTGGYGYTF.

The J gene is TRBJ1-5, the V gene TRBV19; D ambiguous. Germline-derived CDR1 and CDR2 are LNHDA and SQIVND (reference sequence). Trimming left V 2 bases short and J 4 bases short, with 9 bases between. The length of the CDR3 is 14 residues. The CDR3 sequence: CASSIRQENQPQHF. The CDR3 nucleotides read TGTGCCAGTAGTATAAGGCAGGAAAATCAGCCCCAGCATTTT.

A single count supports this clone. This chain uses TRBV9 with TRBJ1-3; 7 bases align to TRBD1. This CDR3 region has 17 residues. The J segment lost 0 bases and the V segment lost 4 bases, leaving 10 bases of the junction unmatched. Germline V CDR1 and CDR2: SGDLS, YYNGEE. CDR3 sequence: CASSTTGTASSGNTIYF. DNA of the CDR3: TGTGCCAGCAGCACCACCGGGACAGCGAGCTCTGGAAACACCATATATTTT.

The V call is TRBV27, the J call TRBJ1-1, with 8 bases fitting TRBD1. Trimming removed 6 bases from V and 4 bases from J; junction bases left unmatched: 10. The germline CDR1 and CDR2 sequences are MNHEY and SMNVEV (reference sequence). The CDR3 is made up of 15 amino acids. The CDR3 here is CASRGQASGFTEAFF. DNA of the CDR3: TGTGCCAGCAGGGGACAGGCCTCGGGGTTCACTGAAGCTTTCTTT.

The CDR3 reads CASSVGLARIAKNIQYF. DNA for the CDR3: TGTGCCAGCAGCGTGGGACTAGCGCGCATAGCCAAAAACATTCAGTACTTC. The V call is TRBV7-2, the J call TRBJ2-4, with 10 positions matching TRBD2. CDR3 length equals 17 residues. CDR1 SGHTA and CDR2 FQGNSA come from the germline V gene. V lost 5 bases to trimming and J lost 0 bases; unmatched junction nucleotides: 7.

The V and J genes are TRBV4-1 and TRBJ2-3, with D perhaps matching TRBD2 (5 bases). CDR3 length equals 15 residues. Deletions cut 5 bases from V and 1 base from J, with 13 bases between. Germline V gene data show CDR1 as MGHRA and CDR2 as YSYEKL. In DNA form, the CDR3 reads TGCGCCAGCAGCTCCCTAGCTGGGGGCACAGATACGCAGTATTTT. Protein sequence: CASSSLAGGTDTQYF.

V gene TRBV30 combines with J gene TRBJ2-7; D might be TRBD1 (5 bases). This CDR3 spans 13 amino acids. Germline V lookup: CDR1 GTSNPN, CDR2 SVGIG (reference sequence). The V and J ends lost 5 bases and 2 bases respectively, with 13 bases between them. In DNA, the CDR3 is TGTGCCTGGGGACCGGACACCACCTACGAGCAGTACTTC. Translating it yields CAWGPDTTYEQYF.

The chain carries TRBV27 and TRBJ1-1, with 7 bases aligning to TRBD1. J lost 4 bases, V lost 9 bases, and 14 bases had no gene match. From germline, CDR1 is MNHEY and CDR2 SMNVEV (reference sequence). CDR3 size: 15 residues. The CDR3 region is CASWRGRGFATEAFF. The CDR3 nucleotides are TGTGCCAGTTGGAGGGGGCGCGGATTTGCCACTGAAGCTTTCTTT.

The rearrangement joins TRBV6-5 to TRBJ2-7; 8 nucleotides agree with TRBD2. The V segment lost 2 bases and the J segment 7 bases; nucleotides outside the gene matches: 13. The CDR3 loop spans 16 amino acids. From germline, CDR1 is MNHEY and CDR2 SVGAGI. The CDR3 region has the DNA TGTGCCAGCAGTTACCTACCGGGACTAGACCACGAAGAGCAGTACTTC. Protein product: CASSYLPGLDHEEQYF.

The DNA of the CDR3 is TGTGCCAGCAGCCATCGGGGGACTAGACTGCCTTACGAGCAGTACTTC. It codes for CASSHRGTRLPYEQYF. This chain connects TRBV3-1 (or the pseudogene TRBV3-2) to TRBJ2-7, with TRBD2 matching over 8 bases. Germline loops: CDR1 LGHDT, CDR2 YNNKEL (reference sequence). The J segment lost 4 bases and the V segment lost 3 bases, leaving 11 bases of the junction unmatched. The CDR3 runs 16 residues.